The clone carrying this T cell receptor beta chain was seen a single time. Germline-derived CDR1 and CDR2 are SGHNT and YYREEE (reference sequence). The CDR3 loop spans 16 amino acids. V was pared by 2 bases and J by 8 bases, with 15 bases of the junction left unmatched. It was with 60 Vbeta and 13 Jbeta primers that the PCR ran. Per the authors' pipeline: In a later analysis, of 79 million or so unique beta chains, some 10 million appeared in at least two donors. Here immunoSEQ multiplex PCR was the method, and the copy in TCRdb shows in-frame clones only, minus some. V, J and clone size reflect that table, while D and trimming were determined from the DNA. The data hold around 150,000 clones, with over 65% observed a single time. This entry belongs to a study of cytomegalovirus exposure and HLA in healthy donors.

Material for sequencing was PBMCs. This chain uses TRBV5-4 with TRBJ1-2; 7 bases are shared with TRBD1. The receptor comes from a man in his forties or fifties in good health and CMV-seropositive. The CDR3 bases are TGTGCCAGCAGCTTTAGACAGGGACGTCTATCTAGGGGCTACACCTTC. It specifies CASSFRQGRLSRGYTF.